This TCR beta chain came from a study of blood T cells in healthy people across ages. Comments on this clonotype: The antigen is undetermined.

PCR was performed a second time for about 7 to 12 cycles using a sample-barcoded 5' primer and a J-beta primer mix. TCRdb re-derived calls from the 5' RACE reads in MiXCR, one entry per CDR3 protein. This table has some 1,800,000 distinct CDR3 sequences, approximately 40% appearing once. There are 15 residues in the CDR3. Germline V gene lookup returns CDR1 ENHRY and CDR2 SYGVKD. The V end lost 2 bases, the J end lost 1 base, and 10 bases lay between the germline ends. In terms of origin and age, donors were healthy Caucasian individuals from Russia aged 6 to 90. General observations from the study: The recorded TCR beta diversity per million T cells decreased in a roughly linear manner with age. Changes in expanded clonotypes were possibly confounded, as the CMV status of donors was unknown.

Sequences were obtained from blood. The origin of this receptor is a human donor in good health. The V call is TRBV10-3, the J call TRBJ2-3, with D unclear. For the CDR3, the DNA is TGTGCCATCAGTGAGGCCGTAGGTGGCACAGATACGCAGTATTTT. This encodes CAISEAVGGTDTQYF.